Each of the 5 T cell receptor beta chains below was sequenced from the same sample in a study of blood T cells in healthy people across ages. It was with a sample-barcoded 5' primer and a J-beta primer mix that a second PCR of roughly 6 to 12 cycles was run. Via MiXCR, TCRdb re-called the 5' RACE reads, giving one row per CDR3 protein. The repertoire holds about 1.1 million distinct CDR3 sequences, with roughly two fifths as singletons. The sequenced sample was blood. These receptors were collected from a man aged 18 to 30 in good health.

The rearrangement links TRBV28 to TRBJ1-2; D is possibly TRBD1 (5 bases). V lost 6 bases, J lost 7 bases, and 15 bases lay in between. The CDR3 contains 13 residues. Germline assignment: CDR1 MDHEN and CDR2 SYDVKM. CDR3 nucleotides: TGTGCCAGCAGGTCCGGGACGGTCTGTGGCTACACCTTC. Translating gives CASRSGTVCGYTF.

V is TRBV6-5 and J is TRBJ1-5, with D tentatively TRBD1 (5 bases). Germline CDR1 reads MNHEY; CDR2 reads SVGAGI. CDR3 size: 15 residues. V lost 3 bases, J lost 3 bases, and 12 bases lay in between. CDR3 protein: CASSYSQGSNQPQHF. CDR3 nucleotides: TGTGCCAGCAGTTATAGCCAGGGCTCCAATCAGCCCCAGCATTTT.

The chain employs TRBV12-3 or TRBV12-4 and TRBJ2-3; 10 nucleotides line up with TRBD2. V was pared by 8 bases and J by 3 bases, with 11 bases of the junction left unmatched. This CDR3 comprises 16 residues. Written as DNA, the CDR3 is TGTGCCAGCGGTCCCCATAGCGGGGGGAGGACAGATACGCAGTATTTT. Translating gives CASGPHSGGRTDTQYF.

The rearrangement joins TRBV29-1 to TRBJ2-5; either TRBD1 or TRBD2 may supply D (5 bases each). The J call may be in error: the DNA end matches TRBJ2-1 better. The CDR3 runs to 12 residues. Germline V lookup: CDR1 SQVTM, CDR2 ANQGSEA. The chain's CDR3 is CSLLVGQETQFF. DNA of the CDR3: TGCAGCCTACTAGTGGGGCAAGAGACCCAGTTCTTC.

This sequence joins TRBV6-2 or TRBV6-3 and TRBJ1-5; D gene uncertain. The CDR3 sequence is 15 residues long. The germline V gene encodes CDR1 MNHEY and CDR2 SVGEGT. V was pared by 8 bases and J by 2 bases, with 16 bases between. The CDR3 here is CASLPFKAGNQPQHF. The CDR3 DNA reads TGTGCCAGCCTTCCTTTTAAGGCGGGCAATCAGCCCCAGCATTTT.